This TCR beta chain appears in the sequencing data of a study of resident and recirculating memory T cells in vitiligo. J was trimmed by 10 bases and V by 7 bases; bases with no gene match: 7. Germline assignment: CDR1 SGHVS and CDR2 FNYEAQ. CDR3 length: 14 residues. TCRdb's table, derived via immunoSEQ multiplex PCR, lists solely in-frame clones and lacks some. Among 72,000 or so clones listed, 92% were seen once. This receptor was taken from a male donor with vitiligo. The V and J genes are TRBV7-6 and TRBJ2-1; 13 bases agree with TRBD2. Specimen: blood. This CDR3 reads CASNGGTSGAEQFF. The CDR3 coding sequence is TGTGCCAGCAACGGCGGGACTAGCGGGGCCGAGCAGTTCTTC. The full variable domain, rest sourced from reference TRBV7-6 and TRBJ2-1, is GAGVSQSPRYKVTKRGQDVALRCDPISGHVSLYWYRQALGQGPEFLTYFNYEAQQDKSGLPNDRFSAERPEGSISTLTIQRTEQRDSAMYRCASNGGTSGAEQFFGPGTRLTVL.